This is a list of T cell receptor beta chains from one sample in a study of CD4 T cells in relation to SARS-CoV-2 and coronaviruses. No antigen has been assigned to these receptors. Only in-frame clones appear in the TCRdb table, and some are missing; sequencing was by immunoSEQ multiplex PCR. The sample shows approximately 25,000 clones, around 76% of them seen only once. What was sequenced was CD4+ T cells from PBMCs, cultured in vitro. The source is a human donor in good health. Each CDR3 is given with its conserved first and last residue. Fields, in order: clone size, D gene, J gene, V gene, CDR3 DNA, CDR3 protein. D genes are given only for firm matches. Size tells how often a clone was seen (once, few, many) or the class of an expanded clone, and some rows leave it out.

abundance: .
d_gene: .
j_gene: TRBJ1-5
v_gene: TRBV7-9
CDR3nt: TGTGCCAGCAGCTTAGTAGGCGCGTATAGCAATCAGCCCCAGCATTTT
CDR3aa: CASSLVGAYSNQPQHF

abundance: .
d_gene: .
j_gene: TRBJ2-3
v_gene: TRBV5-1
CDR3nt: TGCGCCAGCAGCTTGGCTCTGAACAGGGCGGGGGTAGATACGCAGTATTTT
CDR3aa: CASSLALNRAGVDTQYF

abundance: .
d_gene: .
j_gene: TRBJ1-2
v_gene: TRBV7-9
CDR3nt: TGTGCCAGCAGCCCTAATGTGGAGTCTAACTATGGCTACACCTTC
CDR3aa: CASSPNVESNYGYTF

abundance: .
d_gene: TRBD1
j_gene: TRBJ1-2
v_gene: TRBV27
CDR3nt: TGTGCCAGCAGCGGAACAGGGGGTGCCAAAACGGGCGGCTACACCTTC
CDR3aa: CASSGTGGAKTGGYTF

abundance: once
d_gene: .
j_gene: TRBJ1-2
v_gene: TRBV2
CDR3nt: TGTGCCAGCAGGGATATGAACCCGGGCTACACCTTC
CDR3aa: CASRDMNPGYTF

abundance: .
d_gene: .
j_gene: TRBJ2-3
v_gene: TRBV20-1
CDR3nt: TGCAGTGCTAGTAGGCCTAGGCCCCCAGATACGCAGTATTTT
CDR3aa: CSASRPRPPDTQYF

abundance: .
d_gene: .
j_gene: TRBJ2-7
v_gene: TRBV5-1
CDR3nt: TGCGCCAGCAGCTTGGCCGAGCAGTACTTC
CDR3aa: CASSLAEQYF

abundance: .
d_gene: .
j_gene: TRBJ1-3
v_gene: TRBV15
CDR3nt: TGTGCCACCAGCAGAGACACAGGGCATGGAAACACCATATATTTT
CDR3aa: CATSRDTGHGNTIYF

abundance: few
d_gene: .
j_gene: TRBJ1-3
v_gene: TRBV9
CDR3nt: TGTGCCAGCAGCGTTGGACGAAACACCATATATTTT
CDR3aa: CASSVGRNTIYF

abundance: .
d_gene: TRBD1
j_gene: TRBJ2-3
v_gene: TRBV5-4
CDR3nt: TGTGCCAGCAGCTTGGCCCGAGACAGGGTGACAGATACGCAGTATTTT
CDR3aa: CASSLARDRVTDTQYF

abundance: .
d_gene: TRBD1
j_gene: TRBJ2-7
v_gene: TRBV15
CDR3nt: TGTGCCACCAGCTTCGGGACAGTCTACGAGCAGTACTTC
CDR3aa: CATSFGTVYEQYF

abundance: .
d_gene: TRBD1
j_gene: TRBJ1-6
v_gene: TRBV3-1/TRBV3-2
CDR3nt: TGTGCCAGCAGCCCAAAATCCTACAGGGACAGCCTCCACTTT
CDR3aa: CASSPKSYRDSLHF

abundance: once
d_gene: TRBD2
j_gene: TRBJ2-7
v_gene: TRBV4-1
CDR3nt: TGCGCCAGCAGCCCTAAAGCGGGACTAGCGGGGGGACATGTCTCCTACGAGCAGTACTTC
CDR3aa: CASSPKAGLAGGHVSYEQYF

abundance: .
d_gene: TRBD1
j_gene: TRBJ2-1
v_gene: TRBV7-2
CDR3nt: TGTGCCAGCAGCTTGGACAGGGAGGATGAGCAGTTCTTC
CDR3aa: CASSLDREDEQFF

abundance: .
d_gene: .
j_gene: TRBJ2-6
v_gene: TRBV2
CDR3nt: TGTGCCAGCAGTCCGCGTAGCCCTGGGGCCAACGTCCTGACTTTC
CDR3aa: CASSPRSPGANVLTF

abundance: .
d_gene: .
j_gene: TRBJ2-6
v_gene: TRBV3-1/TRBV3-2
CDR3nt: TGTGCCAGCAGCCTTCAGGGCTCTGGGGCCAACGTCCTGACTTTC
CDR3aa: CASSLQGSGANVLTF

abundance: .
d_gene: .
j_gene: TRBJ2-1
v_gene: TRBV10-3
CDR3nt: TGTGCCATCAGTGAGTCGACTAGACCCAATGAGCAGTTCTTC
CDR3aa: CAISESTRPNEQFF

abundance: .
d_gene: .
j_gene: TRBJ2-3
v_gene: TRBV5-1
CDR3nt: TGCGCCAGCAGCTTGGTGTCAATCGGGGGAGGCGCAGATACGCAGTATTTT
CDR3aa: CASSLVSIGGGADTQYF

abundance: .
d_gene: TRBD1
j_gene: TRBJ1-5
v_gene: TRBV7-2
CDR3nt: TGTGCCAGCAGCTTAGCGACAGGGGATCAGCCCCAGCATTTT
CDR3aa: CASSLATGDQPQHF

abundance: .
d_gene: .
j_gene: TRBJ2-3
v_gene: TRBV20-1
CDR3nt: TGCAGTGCTAGTCTGCGGGGGCCCACAGATACGCAGTATTTT
CDR3aa: CSASLRGPTDTQYF

abundance: .
d_gene: .
j_gene: TRBJ1-5
v_gene: TRBV9
CDR3nt: TGTGCCAGCAGCGTAGGAGCAGATCAGCCCCAGCATTTT
CDR3aa: CASSVGADQPQHF

abundance: .
d_gene: .
j_gene: TRBJ2-2
v_gene: TRBV4-3
CDR3nt: TGCGCCAGCAGCCAAGGGGTGATGGTTCTAAACACCGGGGAGCTGTTTTTT
CDR3aa: CASSQGVMVLNTGELFF

abundance: .
d_gene: .
j_gene: TRBJ1-6
v_gene: TRBV6-2/TRBV6-3
CDR3nt: TGTGCCAGCAGTTTCCCGGAGGGTAATTCACCCCTCCACTTT
CDR3aa: CASSFPEGNSPLHF

abundance: .
d_gene: .
j_gene: TRBJ1-3
v_gene: TRBV7-2
CDR3nt: TGTGCCAGCAGCTTAGTCGTTGGGGGACCTGGAAACACCATATATTTT
CDR3aa: CASSLVVGGPGNTIYF

abundance: .
d_gene: .
j_gene: TRBJ1-4
v_gene: TRBV4-3
CDR3nt: TGCGCCAGCAGCCAAGACTACCAGGGTCCCGGACAAATTATAGAAAAACTGTTTTTT
CDR3aa: CASSQDYQGPGQIIEKLFF

abundance: .
d_gene: .
j_gene: TRBJ1-2
v_gene: TRBV10-3
CDR3nt: TGTGCCATCAGCGTGGGGGGAGGGGCGCCCGATGGCTACACCTTC
CDR3aa: CAISVGGGAPDGYTF